The 4 T cell receptor beta chains in this list originate from one sample, sequenced in a study of T cell repertoires in cytomegalovirus infection. TCRdb passed the reads through MiXCR, listing each CDR3 protein once. The sample lists tens of thousands of distinct CDR3 sequences; approximately 3.6% were seen once. Sequences were obtained from PBMCs. The receptors originated from a human donor in good health (CMV status not recorded). Some clones in this sample may be carry-over from other donors' samples.

This clonotype was seen at least ten times. V is TRBV28 and J is TRBJ2-5, with 7 bases that match TRBD2. Germline V lookup: CDR1 MDHEN, CDR2 SYDVKM. The CDR3 runs 14 residues. V lost 8 bases to trimming and J lost 3 bases; unmatched junction nucleotides: 9. This CDR3 reads CASREGGPEETQYF. The CDR3 coding sequence is TGTGCCAGCCGAGAGGGAGGGCCGGAAGAGACCCAGTACTTC.

This clonotype appeared many times. V usage is TRBV10-3 and J usage is TRBJ1-1, with 8 positions matching TRBD1. From germline, CDR1 is ENHRY and CDR2 SYGVKD. The junction had 2 bases not matched to a gene; V was cut back by 10 bases and J by 1 base. This CDR3 region has 12 residues. CDR3 loop: CATTGANTEAFF. The CDR3 region has the DNA TGTGCCACGACAGGGGCGAACACTGAAGCTTTCTTT.

This clonotype was counted at least ten times. The chain combines TRBV28 with TRBJ2-2, with D perhaps given as TRBD1 or TRBD2 (5 bases each). This CDR3 is 16 amino acids long. With 3 bases removed from V and 4 bases from J, the gap between germline ends came to 15 bases. Germline loops: CDR1 MDHEN, CDR2 SYDVKM. The CDR3 nucleotides read TGTGCCAGCAGTTTGTCTGGGCCAGGGAGCACCGGGGAGCTGTTTTTT. As protein: CASSLSGPGSTGELFF. Full variable domain (outside the CDR3, taken from reference TRBV28 and TRBJ2-2): DVKVTQSSRYLVKRTGEKVFLECVQDMDHENMFWYRQDPGLGLRLIYFSYDVKMKEKGDIPEGYSVSREKKERFSLILESASTNQTSMYLCASSLSGPGSTGELFFGEGSRLTVL.

In this sample, this clonotype turned up many times. The rearrangement uses TRBV7-4 and TRBJ2-1; no clear D. From germline, CDR1 is SGHVT and CDR2 SQSDAQ. V dropped 4 bases and J dropped 5 bases, with 9 bases sitting between them. The CDR3 has 13 residues. CDR3 bases: TGTGCCAGCAGCTCCGACCTTAACAATGAGCAGTTCTTC. Translating it yields CASSSDLNNEQFF.